Listed here is a single T cell receptor beta chain. Its specificity is unknown. This specimen comes from a study of OX40 agonist ivuxolimab in advanced cancers. Overall study findings and caveats: Both blood CD4+ and CD8+ T cells showed clonal growth by week 6 at 0.1 to 3.0 mg/kg.

Drawing of blood for sampling happened at baseline, at cycle 4 day 1, and at cycle 7 day 1. The ends were cut back, 4 bases at V and 3 bases at J, with 13 bases in the middle. CDR3 length: 14 amino acids. The table came from immunoSEQ multiplex PCR; TCRdb's copy has only in-frame clones and leaves some out. The table records 7,000 to 8,500 clones, over 80% of them present only once. The J gene is TRBJ2-7, the V gene TRBV7-1; tentatively, D is TRBD2 (5 bases). TRBV7-1 is filed as an ORF, its function uncertain. This specimen consisted of CD4+ or CD8+ T cells sorted from blood, obtained in a trial of the OX40 agonist ivuxolimab. This receptor was identified in an adult with an advanced solid tumor such as melanoma, head and neck, liver or kidney cancer. CDR3 sequence (DNA): TGTGCCAGCAGCTTAGGACTCTCAAGCTACGAGCAGTACTTC. Its translation is CASSLGLSSYEQYF.